This TCR beta chain was obtained from a study of T cell repertoires in cytomegalovirus infection. The CDR3 runs to 11 residues. The junction had 8 bases not matched to a gene; V was cut back by 6 bases and J by 16 bases. The germline gives CDR1 MRHNA, CDR2 SNTAGT. This clonotype appeared once. TCRdb re-derived calls from the reads in MiXCR, one entry per CDR3 protein. The data hold 490,000 or so distinct CDR3 sequences, with about 10% observed a single time. The gene calls are TRBV6-4 and TRBJ2-1; TRBD2 aligns across 8 bases. The origin of this receptor is a human donor in good health (CMV status not recorded). Some clones in this sample may be carry-over from other donors' samples. Sequences were obtained from PBMCs. CDR3 nucleotides: TGTGCCAGCAGGGACGGGAGGGCTTATTTCTTC. Translating gives CASRDGRAYFF.